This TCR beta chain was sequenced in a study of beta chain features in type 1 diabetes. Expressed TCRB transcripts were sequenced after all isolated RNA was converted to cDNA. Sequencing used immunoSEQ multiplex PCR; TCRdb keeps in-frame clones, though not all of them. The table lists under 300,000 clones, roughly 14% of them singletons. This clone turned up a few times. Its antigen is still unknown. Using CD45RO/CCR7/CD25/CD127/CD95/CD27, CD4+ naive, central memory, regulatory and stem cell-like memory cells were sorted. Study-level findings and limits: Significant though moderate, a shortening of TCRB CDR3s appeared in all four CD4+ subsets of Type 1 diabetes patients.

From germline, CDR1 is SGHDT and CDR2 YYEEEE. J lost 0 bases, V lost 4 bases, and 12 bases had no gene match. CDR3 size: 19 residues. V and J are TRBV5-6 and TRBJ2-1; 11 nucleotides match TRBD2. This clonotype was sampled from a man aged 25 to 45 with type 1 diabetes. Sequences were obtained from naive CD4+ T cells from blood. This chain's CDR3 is CASSPGLAGGQSSYNEQFF. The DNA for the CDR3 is TGTGCCAGCAGCCCGGGGCTAGCGGGAGGACAGAGCTCCTACAATGAGCAGTTCTTC.